What follows describes a single T cell receptor (beta chain). Sequencing was performed with immunoSEQ multiplex PCR; in TCRdb, only in-frame clones are kept and a portion is missing. This sample yields over 45,000 clones, of which over 85% are seen a single time; just under 0.8% belongs to the top ten. J was trimmed by 7 bases and V by 3 bases; bases with no gene match: 8. The CDR3 spans 14 residues. Germline assignment: CDR1 DFQATT and CDR2 SNEGSKA (reference sequence). The data originate from a study of control samples from healthy donors and cancer patients. This clonotype originated in a man aged 30 to 45 with colorectal cancer. The specimen sequenced was PBMCs. The gene calls are TRBV20-1 and TRBJ2-3; 9 nucleotides match TRBD2. The CDR3 DNA follows: TGCAGTGCTAGTTCTAGCGGGGCCGGGAATACGCAGTATTTT. Translating it yields CSASSSGAGNTQYF.